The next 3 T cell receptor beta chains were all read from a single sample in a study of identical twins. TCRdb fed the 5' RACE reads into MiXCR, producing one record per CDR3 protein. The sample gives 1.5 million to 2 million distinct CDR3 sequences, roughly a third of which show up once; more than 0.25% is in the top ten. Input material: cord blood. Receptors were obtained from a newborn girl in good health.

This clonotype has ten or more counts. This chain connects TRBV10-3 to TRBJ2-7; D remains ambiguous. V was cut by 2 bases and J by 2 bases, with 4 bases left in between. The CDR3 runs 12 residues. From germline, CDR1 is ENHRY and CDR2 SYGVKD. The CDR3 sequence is CAISEVTYEQYF. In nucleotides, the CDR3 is TGTGCCATCAGTGAGGTTACCTACGAGCAGTACTTC.

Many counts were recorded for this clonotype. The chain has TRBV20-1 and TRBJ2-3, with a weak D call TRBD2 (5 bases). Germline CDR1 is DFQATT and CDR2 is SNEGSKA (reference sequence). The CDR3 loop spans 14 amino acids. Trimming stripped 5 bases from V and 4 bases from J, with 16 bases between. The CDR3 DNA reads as TGCAGTGCTCCTCAATGGGGAGCGGCAGATACGCAGTATTTT. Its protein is CSAPQWGAADTQYF.

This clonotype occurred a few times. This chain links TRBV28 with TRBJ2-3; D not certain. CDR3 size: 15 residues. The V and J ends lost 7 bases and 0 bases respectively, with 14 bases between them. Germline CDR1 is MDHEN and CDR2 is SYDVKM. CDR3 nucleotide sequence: TGTGCCAGCACTCCGGCCAGGATTAGCACAGATACGCAGTATTTT. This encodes CASTPARISTDTQYF. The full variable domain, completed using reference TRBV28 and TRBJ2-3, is DVKVTQSSRYLVKRTGEKVFLECVQDMDHENMFWYRQDPGLGLRLIYFSYDVKMKEKGDIPEGYSVSREKKERFSLILESASTNQTSMYLCASTPARISTDTQYFGPGTRLTVL.